This T cell receptor beta chain was captured in a study of cytomegalovirus exposure and HLA in healthy donors. 13 Jbeta primers and 60 Vbeta primers were used for the PCR. TCRdb keeps only in-frame clones here, not all; method: immunoSEQ multiplex PCR. Of 170,000 or so clones in the sample, around 70% were seen once. This CDR3 region has 15 residues. V was cut by 5 bases and J by 2 bases, with 13 bases left in between. In germline, CDR1 is LNHNV, CDR2 YYDKDF (reference sequence). As concerns this clone: Antigen unknown.

Study findings and constraints: The study assumed roughly uniform donor sequencing depth for presence/absence analyses.

The genes are TRBV15 and TRBJ1-5; D possibly corresponds to TRBD1 (6 bases). Sequenced material: PBMCs. This clonotype was obtained from a male donor in good health and CMV-seronegative. CDR3 amino acids: CATSGNRAGNQPQHF. CDR3 DNA sequence: TGTGCCACCAGCGGGAACAGGGCAGGCAATCAGCCCCAGCATTTT.